This T cell receptor (beta chain) was identified in a study of neurological immune-mediated disorders (dated 2019 in TCRdb). With respect to the entire study: Among the approximately 34 multiple sclerosis patients, relapsing-remitting MS accounted for around 30 and secondary progressive MS accounted for 3. Peripheral blood TCR-beta repertoires from patients with HTLV-I-associated myelopathy (HAM/TSP), patients with multiple sclerosis, and healthy controls were compared in the study using UMI-based sequencing. The cohort was made up of 60 to 75 subjects, consisting of 15 or so HAM/TSP patients, some 35 multiple sclerosis patients and roughly 20 healthy controls. The roughly 110 TCR-beta libraries included longitudinal samples, technical triplicates and paired sorted CD4+ and CD8+ T-cell subsets alongside PBMC samples. Broader findings and caveats from the paper: In phylogenetic analysis, the repertoires of 18 of 34 MS patients grouped into a cluster of related CDR3 sequences, which suggests a possible signature at the repertoire level. TCR clonal expansion was highest in HAM/TSP patients and lowest in MS patients, with MS patients falling below even healthy controls. The MS cluster showed no association with clinical or MRI features, and the authors stated that larger cohorts are needed. Across subjects, expanded clones never shared an identical CDR3 amino acid sequence, which suggests that the TCR-beta repertoires in every group were private.

cDNA synthesis used template-switch 5'RACE with a primer carrying a 10-nucleotide random unique molecular identifier tagging each TCR transcript. Every sequencing run covered 15-18 subjects and yielded more than 170 million TCR-beta sequences. Total RNA was extracted with the RNeasy kit. TCR-beta VDJ regions were amplified with primers for the TCR constant region and the 5'RACE anchor, using the KAPA Real-time Library Amplification kit. Sample indexes and Illumina adaptors were added in a first PCR, and a second PCR then increased library yield. After purification with Ampure beads, the TCR product of roughly 650 bp was size-selected on a 2% E-gel SizeSelection system. Library quality was checked on a Bioanalyzer, concentration was measured with Qubit, and libraries were quantified with the Kapa Library Quantification kit before pooling. An Illumina HiSeq 2500 was used to sequence the libraries paired-end at 2 x 150 bp. To increase sequence diversity, roughly 23-30% phiX was spiked into each library pool. Regarding the original processing steps: Quality-filtered reads were processed with the UMI-based MiGEC pipeline, which removed over 75% of raw TCR sequences during error correction. VDJ genes were aligned to IMGT germline references, and clonotypes were defined by unique CDR3 amino acid sequence plus V-J genes. VDJtools evaluated clonal expansion, Shannon diversity and CDR3 relatedness (CalcPairwiseDistances, ClusterSamples); CLCbio workbench built phylogenetic trees. Expanded clones were defined as having at least 8 unique UMIs, based on coefficient-of-variation modelling across technical triplicates. TCRdb reprocessing: public reads trimmed at Q25 with fastp, clones called with MiXCR, in-frame beta chains kept. Entries are consolidated by CDR3 protein sequence, retaining the most common genes and DNA. V and J calls and clone size were set by TCRdb, not the authors. This sample has 50,000 to 60,000 distinct CDR3 sequences in its table, and 3% to 4% of those were observed once. About 2% of the sample is held by the ten biggest clonotypes.

For the sorted-subset TCR libraries, the starting material was fewer than 1.2 million sorted CD4+ or CD8+ T cells. Multiple sclerosis patients were enrolled in a US clinical protocol evaluating disease progression by magnetic resonance imaging. Peripheral blood was subjected to Ficoll-Hypaque density gradient centrifugation to isolate PBMCs, which were then cryopreserved in liquid nitrogen. The study also sequenced paired sorted CD4+ and CD8+ subsets from healthy controls, HAM/TSP patients and MS patients. V sheds 2 bases and J sheds 5 bases, leaving 13 bases between their ends. Taken from cysteine to phenylalanine, the CDR3 has 15 residues. Of all the DNA, just the CDR3 is kept, 45 bases in frame from base 1. The germline V gene (reference sequence) sets CDR1 to DFQATT and CDR2 to SNEGSKA. This clonotype has at least ten counts. Which antigen it targets is not known. No base qualities exist here, and no much larger clone lies one base off it.

This chain is built from TRBV20-1 and TRBJ1-6; TRBD1 might be the D gene, on 6 matching bases. The TCR was taken from a woman aged 35 to 49 with multiple sclerosis. Sequencing input: CD4+ T cells from blood. The CDR3 is CSARRGGLDNSPLHF. At the DNA level, the sequence is TGCAGTGCTAGAAGGGGGGGGTTGGATAATTCACCCCTCCACTTT.